This T cell receptor (beta chain) derives from a study of T cell repertoires in cytomegalovirus infection. This clonotype was detected many times. No antigen is known for it. General study results and limits: In two of eight donors, the top clonotype was HLA-C-restricted CMV-specific.

TCRdb reanalysed the reads using MiXCR and keeps one entry per CDR3 protein. The sample records about half a million distinct CDR3 sequences, 40% to 50% being singletons. Trimming stripped 6 bases from V and 4 bases from J, with 11 bases between. The CDR3 has 13 residues. This specimen consisted of cultured PBMCs, obtained from culture after CMV antigen stimulation. This sequence originates from a human donor in good health (CMV status not recorded). Some clones in this sample may be carry-over from other donors' samples. The chain joins TRBV12-3 or TRBV12-4 to TRBJ2-3, with a possible D match to TRBD2 (6 bases). The CDR3 region has the DNA TGTGCCAGCAGCTTCGGGGGTGCAGATACGCAGTATTTT. It translates to CASSFGGADTQYF.